The clone carrying this T cell receptor (beta chain) was counted a few times. Profiled with immunoSEQ multiplex PCR; TCRdb holds only in-frame clones, not every one. The sample includes 30,000 or so clones, nearly 90% of them seen just once. Trimming cost V 2 bases and J 7 bases; bases outside gene matches: 8. Per germline, CDR1 SGDLS and CDR2 YYNGEE. CDR3 length: 15 residues. The data were obtained in a study of T cell changes during pregnancy in multiple sclerosis. This sample comprised CD8+ T cells from peripheral blood mononuclear cells, obtained in the third trimester of pregnancy. V is TRBV9 and J is TRBJ1-5, with 8 bases aligning to TRBD1. The clonotype originates from a female donor with multiple sclerosis, enrolled in a pregnancy study. CDR3 sequence: CASSVLGQAGQPQHF. The CDR3 nucleotides are TGTGCCAGCAGCGTGTTGGGACAGGCAGGGCAGCCCCAGCATTTT.